In this sample, the clone carrying this T cell receptor (beta chain) turned up a few times. These data originate in a study of T cells in Graves' hyperthyroidism and ophthalmopathy. Authors of the study amplified TCR beta CDR3 regions from RNA transcripts. With the HTBI primer set, the TCR CDR3 went through a first round of RT-PCR. TCRdb ran MiXCR on the multiplex PCR reads and lists one entry per CDR3 protein. The sample contains over 650,000 distinct CDR3 sequences, about 45% of which appear only once. The trim removed 4 bases at V and 3 bases at J, leaving 5 bases unmatched. The germline CDR1 and CDR2 sequences are DFQATT and SNEGSKA (reference sequence). The CDR3 is made up of 13 amino acids.

The gene calls are TRBV20-1 and TRBJ1-1, with 7 bases aligning to TRBD1. Sequencing was done on a sample of peripheral blood or thyroid tissue (not recorded which). The source is an adult man with Graves' disease, either hyperthyroidism or ophthalmopathy (not recorded which). The CDR3 spells CSATGDRDTEAFF. The CDR3 DNA follows: TGCAGTGCTACCGGCGACAGGGACACTGAAGCTTTCTTT.